A selection of T cell receptor beta chains follows, all from one sample in a study of blood T cell repertoires in COVID-19. Sequenced by immunoSEQ multiplex PCR; TCRdb stores in-frame clones only, minus some. This table holds about 74,000 clones, roughly 80% found once. Sample: peripheral blood. The receptors were gathered from a man aged 80 or over with acute or convalescent COVID-19. Each CDR3 is given with its conserved first and last residue. The D gene is left open where the match is weak. Only some rows state a clone size, as once, few, many or a class for expanded clones.

size	J	D	V	DNA	CDR3
NA	TRBJ1-1	NA	TRBV27	TGTGCCAGCAGTTTATACAGAAACACTGAAGCTTTCTTT	CASSLYRNTEAFF
NA	TRBJ1-6	NA	TRBV27	TGTGCCAGCATAAGCCTCTCCTATAATTCACCCCTCCACTTT	CASISLSYNSPLHF
NA	TRBJ1-1	TRBD1	TRBV12-3/TRBV12-4	TGTGCCAGCAGCACAGGACAGGGGAGGAGAGCTTTCTTT	CASSTGQGRRAFF
NA	TRBJ2-7	TRBD1	TRBV23-1	TGCGCCAGCAGTCAAAGACAGGGCGCGACCTACGAGCAGTACTTC	CASSQRQGATYEQYF
NA	TRBJ1-3	NA	TRBV5-6	TGTGCCAGCAGCGGGGGGTCTGGAAACACCATATATTTT	CASSGGSGNTIYF
NA	TRBJ2-7	NA	TRBV6-2/TRBV6-3	TGTGCCAGCAGTTACAAAGGGGCCGCCTACGAGCAGTACTTC	CASSYKGAAYEQYF
NA	TRBJ1-1	TRBD1	TRBV11-3	TGTGCCAGCAGCGTTCAGGGGGACACTGAAGCTTTCTTT	CASSVQGDTEAFF
NA	TRBJ1-5	TRBD1	TRBV15	TGTGCCACCAGCAGAGATAGTTCCCGCGGGACAGATGATCAGCCCCAGCATTTT	CATSRDSSRGTDDQPQHF
NA	TRBJ2-1	NA	TRBV7-8	TGTGCCAGCAGCTTAATGGGGACAGAGCAGTTCTTC	CASSLMGTEQFF
NA	TRBJ1-2	TRBD1	TRBV19	TGTGCCAGTAGTATCAGGGGGCTGAACTATGGCTACACCTTC	CASSIRGLNYGYTF
many	TRBJ2-2	NA	TRBV2	TGTGCCAGCAGTATTACAGGTCACGCCACCGGGGAGCTGTTTTTT	CASSITGHATGELFF
NA	TRBJ2-3	TRBD2	TRBV3-1/TRBV3-2	TGTGCCAGCAGCCAGATTAGCGGGTACACAGATACGCAGTATTTT	CASSQISGYTDTQYF
NA	TRBJ1-2	NA	TRBV30	TGTGCCTGGAGCGCCCGGGGGACTCCGGGTGGCTACACCTTC	CAWSARGTPGGYTF
few	TRBJ2-2	TRBD1	TRBV5-1	TGCGCCAGCAGCTTTACCGGGACAGCGAACACCGGGGAGCTGTTTTTT	CASSFTGTANTGELFF
few	TRBJ1-1	TRBD1	TRBV28	TGTGCCAGCAGGTTCGGGGACAGGGTGGCTGAAGCTTTCTTT	CASRFGDRVAEAFF
few	TRBJ1-6	TRBD1	TRBV5-1	TGCGCCAGCAGCTCACAGGGGTATAATTCACCCCTCCACTTT	CASSSQGYNSPLHF
NA	TRBJ2-7	NA	TRBV7-2	TGTGCCAGCAGACAGGGAGCAATGTACGAGCAGTACTTC	CASRQGAMYEQYF
NA	TRBJ1-3	NA	TRBV21-1	TGTGCCAGCAATATTTTGGGACAGGGGAACTCCTGGAGCTCTGGAAACACCATATATTTT	CASNILGQGNSWSSGNTIYF
NA	TRBJ1-2	NA	TRBV6-6	TGTGCCAGCAGTTATGACAGGCTACGGGATGGCTACACCTTC	CASSYDRLRDGYTF
NA	TRBJ2-1	NA	TRBV19	TGTGCCAGTAGCACCGGGAGCTCCTACAATGAGCAGTTCTTC	CASSTGSSYNEQFF
NA	TRBJ1-1	NA	TRBV7-2	TGTGCCAGCAGCTCCCAGACACTCACAAGAACTGAAGCTTTCTTT	CASSSQTLTRTEAFF
once	TRBJ1-1	NA	TRBV21-1	TGTGCCAGCAGCATGGACAGTTCGGACACTGAAGCTTTCTTT	CASSMDSSDTEAFF
few	TRBJ1-5	TRBD1	TRBV6-1	TGTGCCAGCAGCAACACAGGGGCGAGCAATCAGCCCCAGCATTTT	CASSNTGASNQPQHF
NA	TRBJ2-5	NA	TRBV11-2	TGTGCCAGCAGCAGTACATCGCAAGAGACCCAGTACTTC	CASSSTSQETQYF
NA	TRBJ2-2	NA	TRBV7-2	TGTGCCAGCAGCTCTGGACTGAAGACCGGGGAGCTGTTTTTT	CASSSGLKTGELFF
NA	TRBJ2-7	TRBD1	TRBV28	TGTGCCAGCAGTTCCTCCCCGACAGGGAATCCCTACGAGCAGTACTTC	CASSSSPTGNPYEQYF
NA	TRBJ2-7	TRBD2	TRBV27	TGTGCCAGTAGACTGGGCGGGAGCCAGTACTTC	CASRLGGSQYF
NA	TRBJ1-4	NA	TRBV28	TGTGCCAGCAGTCCTATCGACAGGAAGAATGAAAAACTGTTTTTT	CASSPIDRKNEKLFF
NA	TRBJ2-3	NA	TRBV6-1	TGTGCCAGCAGGGAGGCTCCTAGCACAGATACGCAGTATTTT	CASREAPSTDTQYF
NA	TRBJ2-4	TRBD1	TRBV6-5	TGTGCCAGCCGGGACAGGGAAAACATTCAGTACTTC	CASRDRENIQYF
NA	TRBJ2-3	TRBD1	TRBV7-9	TGTGCCAGCAGCTCCGGACAGGGTACAGATACGCAGTATTTT	CASSSGQGTDTQYF
once	TRBJ2-1	TRBD2	TRBV9	TGTGCCAGCAGCGTTCTAGCGGGGGGGCTTAGTGAGCAGTTCTTC	CASSVLAGGLSEQFF
NA	TRBJ1-2	NA	TRBV5-4	TGTGCCAGCAGTTTTTCAGGGAACTATGGCTACACCTTC	CASSFSGNYGYTF
few	TRBJ2-1	TRBD2	TRBV24-1	TGTGCCACCAGTGATGTCGGACTAGCGGGATTGGTGGGTGGTGAGCAGTTCTTC	CATSDVGLAGLVGGEQFF
NA	TRBJ1-4	NA	TRBV6-2/TRBV6-3	TGTGCCAGCAGTTTCCACGGACAGTTGCTAGGTGAAAAACTGTTTTTT	CASSFHGQLLGEKLFF
NA	TRBJ1-5	NA	TRBV19	TGTGCCAGTAGTATACTGCCAGGGCCTGGGGAACAGCCCCAGCATTTT	CASSILPGPGEQPQHF
once	TRBJ1-1	NA	TRBV7-2	TGTGCCAGCAGCTTTGGGGGGGAGACTGAAGCTTTCTTT	CASSFGGETEAFF
NA	TRBJ2-1	TRBD1	TRBV6-5	TGTGCCAGCAGTTACTTTTCGGGACAGGGTAACAATGAGCAGTTCTTC	CASSYFSGQGNNEQFF
NA	TRBJ2-7	NA	TRBV18	TGTGCCAGCTCACCACAGGCCGGGGGGCCCTCCTACGAGCAGTACTTC	CASSPQAGGPSYEQYF
NA	TRBJ1-1	TRBD1	TRBV10-2	TGCGCCAGCAGTGGGGACAGGATGGACACTGAAGCTTTCTTT	CASSGDRMDTEAFF
NA	TRBJ1-2	TRBD1	TRBV28	TGTGCCAGCAGAAAATCAGGGGGCGGGTATGGCTACACCTTC	CASRKSGGGYGYTF
NA	TRBJ2-1	TRBD2	TRBV7-3	TGTGCCAGCAGTCCCCCTTCTAGCGGTTCCTACAATGAGCAGTTCTTC	CASSPPSSGSYNEQFF
NA	TRBJ2-1	TRBD2	TRBV7-3	TGTGCCAGCAGCCTACTAGCGGGAGGGGACAATGAGCAGTTCTTC	CASSLLAGGDNEQFF
NA	TRBJ1-3	NA	TRBV21-1	TGTGCCAGCAGCAAAGTAGGGAGATCCGTCCCTGGAAACACCATATATTTT	CASSKVGRSVPGNTIYF
NA	TRBJ1-4	NA	TRBV13	TGTGCCAGCAGCCCTGGAGGGGTAGGAGAAAAACTGTTTTTT	CASSPGGVGEKLFF
NA	TRBJ1-1	NA	TRBV27	TGTGCCAGCAGTTTGAGAGAAAACACTGAAGCTTTCTTT	CASSLRENTEAFF
NA	TRBJ1-1	TRBD1	TRBV2	TGTGCCAGCAGTACTGACAGGGTTGCTGAAGCTTTCTTT	CASSTDRVAEAFF
NA	TRBJ2-3	NA	TRBV24-1	TGTGCCACCAGTGATTTTGCGGATTTCACAGATACGCAGTATTTT	CATSDFADFTDTQYF
NA	TRBJ1-1	TRBD1	TRBV7-2	TGTGCCAGCAGCGGAGCCGGGACAGTGAACACTGAAGCTTTCTTT	CASSGAGTVNTEAFF
few	TRBJ1-5	NA	TRBV6-2/TRBV6-3	TGTGCCAGCAGTTTCCGACAGGGCAATCAGCCCCAGCATTTT	CASSFRQGNQPQHF